These 13 T cell receptor beta chains were all obtained from the same sample, sequenced in a study of T cell repertoires in cytomegalovirus infection. One entry per CDR3 protein results from TCRdb running MiXCR on the reads. The repertoire holds hundreds of thousands of distinct CDR3 sequences, with about 40% as singletons. Sequencing was carried out using PBMCs. The receptors were sampled from a human donor in good health (CMV status not recorded). Some clones in this sample may be carry-over from other donors' samples.

As regards this clonotype: As the CDR3 is not closed by the conserved phenylalanine or tryptophan, this likely results from a read error. V gene TRBV7-4 combines with J gene TRBJ2-7; a weak D match, TRBD2 (5 bases). CDR1 and CDR2 from the germline V gene are SGHVT and SQSDAQ. The length of the CDR3 is 12 residues. V was shortened by 3 bases and J by 5 bases, with 8 bases between the two germline ends. The CDR3 loop reads CASSFTGDEQYL. CDR3 nucleotides: TGTGCCAGCAGCTTTACCGGGGACGAGCAGTACTTA.

This clonotype has ten or more counts. The chain links TRBV7-6 to TRBJ1-1; D is undetermined. CDR1 is SGHVS, CDR2 FNYEAQ, per germline. The CDR3 contains 13 residues. Trimming took 1 base from V and 8 from J, leaving 11 bases between them. CDR3 sequence (DNA): TGTGCCAGCAGCTTAGGTCAGCAGGCGGAAGCTTTCTTT. Protein: CASSLGQQAEAFF.

This clonotype appeared many times. As DNA, the CDR3 is TGTGCCAGCAGTTCCCCCTGGGCTAGCGGGGGGGCCGTCATTGCCGGGGAGCTGTTTTTT. Protein product: CASSSPWASGGAVIAGELFF. The rearrangement links TRBV28 to TRBJ2-2; 12 bases agree with TRBD2. CDR1 is MDHEN and CDR2 is SYDVKM in the germline V gene. This CDR3 has 20 amino acids. V trimming: 4 bases; J trimming: 6 bases; junction bases outside the gene matches: 18.

This rearrangement joins TRBV7-2 to TRBJ2-1; D may be TRBD2 (5 bases). With 5 bases removed from V and 12 bases from J, the gap between germline ends came to 14 bases. The length of the CDR3 is 12 residues. The germline CDR1 and CDR2 sequences are SGHTA and FQGNSA. This CDR3 is CASSRQRVGQFF. The CDR3 region has the DNA TGTGCCAGCAGCCGGCAGAGGGTGGGGCAGTTCTTC.

This clonotype came up many times. This rearrangement joins TRBV19 to TRBJ1-2; tentatively, D is TRBD1 (5 bases). Deletions cut 3 bases from V and 2 bases from J, with 13 bases between. The CDR3 totals 15 residues. Germline values: CDR1 LNHDA, CDR2 SQIVND (reference sequence). The CDR3 protein is CASSMHKGNNYGYTF. In DNA form, the CDR3 reads TGTGCCAGTAGTATGCACAAGGGGAACAACTATGGCTACACCTTC.

This sequence joins TRBV28 and TRBJ1-1; 9 bases are a match to TRBD1. The CDR3 covers 12 residues. Germline CDR1 reads MDHEN; CDR2 reads SYDVKM. V shed 4 bases, J shed 6 bases, and the junction held 0 bases outside the gene matches. Here the CDR3 DNA reads TGTGCCAGCAGTTACAGGGGGCCTGAAGCTTTCTTT. Its translation is CASSYRGPEAFF.

The chain has TRBV20-1 and TRBJ2-5, with D tentatively TRBD1 (5 bases). This CDR3 contains 14 residues. CDR1 DFQATT and CDR2 SNEGSKA come from the germline V gene (reference sequence). Trimming shortened V by 1 base and J by 8 bases, and 17 bases separated the two germline ends. The CDR3 DNA reads TGCAGTGCTAGAGGGACAATAGGGGTAGATACCCAGTACTTC. The encoded protein is CSARGTIGVDTQYF.

Points on this clonotype: Germline is not matched at one junction end, which may reflect a read error. V usage is TRBV7-2 and J usage is TRBJ2-5; 7 bases line up with TRBD1. Germline-derived CDR1 and CDR2 are SGHTA and FQGNSA. This CDR3 comprises 14 residues. CDR3 nucleotides: TGTGCCAGCAGCTTGCAAGGGGGCTTGGAGACCCAGTCCTTC. Translation gives CASSLQGGLETQSF.

The J gene is TRBJ1-5, the V gene TRBV19; D uncertain. Germline-derived CDR1 and CDR2 are LNHDA and SQIVND (reference sequence). This CDR3 contains 15 residues. The germline V and J ends were trimmed by 5 bases and 2 bases, with 13 bases remaining between them. CDR3 in amino acids: CASSAGKDGNQPQHF. CDR3 DNA sequence: TGTGCCAGTAGTGCGGGAAAGGACGGCAATCAGCCCCAGCATTTT.

In its sample, this clonotype was seen a few times. CDR3 sequence (DNA): TGTGCCAGCAGCGTAGGAAGAACTAGCGGGCTCAGCTCCTACAATGAGCAGTTCTTC. This codes for CASSVGRTSGLSSYNEQFF. The chain employs TRBV9 and TRBJ2-1; 9 positions agree with TRBD2. The trim removed 0 bases at V and 0 bases at J, leaving 10 bases unmatched. The CDR3 covers 19 residues. The V gene's germline CDR1 is SGDLS and CDR2 YYNGEE.

The rearrangement links TRBV10-3 to TRBJ2-7; the D is unclear. CDR3 size: 12 residues. CDR1 is ENHRY and CDR2 is SYGVKD in the germline V gene. V was trimmed by 2 bases and J by 6 bases, leaving 8 bases between them. CDR3 residues: CAISEPPSEQYF. CDR3 coding DNA: TGTGCCATCAGTGAGCCTCCATCCGAGCAGTACTTC.

The rearrangement uses TRBV4-2 and TRBJ1-1, with no clear D. Deletions cut 1 base from V and 5 bases from J, with 11 bases between. The germline V gene has CDR1 LGHNA and CDR2 YNFKEQ. This CDR3 region has 14 residues. The chain's CDR3 is CASSQVVSVTEAFF. The CDR3 DNA reads as TGTGCCAGCAGCCAAGTGGTTTCAGTTACTGAAGCTTTCTTT.

Ten or more counts support this clonotype. The chain couples TRBV7-2 to TRBJ1-5; TRBD1 might be the D (6 bases). The CDR3 totals 19 residues. V gave up 2 bases and J gave up 4 bases, with 24 bases separating them. Germline CDR1 is SGHTA and CDR2 is FQGNSA. The DNA for the CDR3 is TGTGCCAGCAGCTTAACTCCACCGCAGGGGATGCTAGGGAATCAGCCCCAGCATTTT. Translated, it gives CASSLTPPQGMLGNQPQHF.